This T cell receptor (beta chain) emerged from a study of control samples from healthy donors and cancer patients. Germline V gives CDR1 KGHSH, CDR2 LQKENI. CDR3 length: 15 amino acids. The junction had 4 bases not matched to a gene; V was cut back by 3 bases and J by 3 bases. TCRdb's table, derived via immunoSEQ multiplex PCR, lists solely in-frame clones and lacks some. This repertoire shows approximately 76,000 clones, around 84% found once; its top ten account for 11%. J is TRBJ2-1 and V is TRBV18, with 8 bases identical to TRBD1. The source of this sequence is a man in his sixties with head and neck cancer. Source material: PBMCs. CDR3 coding DNA: TGTGCCAGCTCACCCGGACAGGGAGACTACAATGAGCAGTTCTTC. This translates into CASSPGQGDYNEQFF. Supplemented by reference TRBV18 and TRBJ2-1, the full variable domain reads NAGVMQNPRHLVRRRGQEARLRCSPMKGHSHVYWYRQLPEEGLKFMVYLQKENIIDESGMPKERFSAEFPKEGPSILRIQQVVRGDSAAYFCASSPGQGDYNEQFFGPGTRLTVL.